The 12 T cell receptor beta chains listed next were all sequenced from one sample in a study of blood T cell repertoires in COVID-19. Sequencing used immunoSEQ multiplex PCR; TCRdb keeps in-frame clones, though not all of them. This sample has about 280,000 clones, with approximately 90% found just once. The sample comprised PBMCs or T cells enriched from blood (not recorded which). These receptors were obtained from a woman aged 55-69 years in a cohort exposed to, infected with or recovered from COVID-19 (not recorded which).

The chain employs TRBV9 and TRBJ2-7; 7 bases line up with TRBD2. V dropped 2 bases and J dropped 2; count of bases not matched to a gene: 10. This CDR3 spans 16 amino acids. Germline CDR1 SGDLS, CDR2 YYNGEE. CDR3 DNA sequence: TGTGCCAGCAGCGTCGGACCCGGACTAGGGACCTACGAGCAGTACTTC. Translating it yields CASSVGPGLGTYEQYF.

The chain is built from TRBV9 and TRBJ1-2; 7 nucleotides match TRBD1. After removal of 0 bases from V and 3 bases from J, the junction contained 11 bases not matched to a gene. Germline CDR1 SGDLS, CDR2 YYNGEE. This CDR3 has 17 amino acids. This chain's CDR3 is CASSVANRGTRDYGYTF. DNA for the CDR3: TGTGCCAGCAGCGTAGCTAACAGGGGTACACGTGACTATGGCTACACCTTC.

The gene calls are TRBV27 and TRBJ2-7, with 9 bases lining up with TRBD1. Germline CDR1 is MNHEY and CDR2 is SMNVEV (reference sequence). This CDR3 region has 17 residues. V lost 0 bases to trimming and J lost 5 bases; unmatched junction nucleotides: 11. The CDR3 loop is CASSLSAWGQGTNEQYF. CDR3 in DNA: TGTGCCAGCAGTTTATCCGCCTGGGGACAGGGAACTAACGAGCAGTACTTC.

This chain connects TRBV21-1 to TRBJ2-5; the table's D call, TRBD1, has no DNA check behind it. TRBV21-1 is shown as a pseudogene. This CDR3 has 15 amino acids. The chain's CDR3 is CASSNSDSGQETQYF. The CDR3 DNA is TGTGCCAGCAGCAATTCTGACAGTGGCCAAGAGACCCAGTACTTC.

The chain combines TRBV3-1 (or the pseudogene TRBV3-2) with TRBJ2-1; tentatively, D is TRBD2 (6 bases). The V end was cut by 3 bases, the J end by 2 bases, with 11 bases between. This CDR3 spans 15 amino acids. Germline CDR1 is LGHDT and CDR2 is YNNKEL (reference sequence). DNA of the CDR3: TGTGCCAGCAGCCACGGGGGACTCCCCTACAATGAGCAGTTCTTC. This translates into CASSHGGLPYNEQFF.

The rearrangement links TRBV7-9 to TRBJ2-5; tentatively, D is TRBD1 (6 bases). The CDR3 consists of 15 residues. The V end was cut by 4 bases, the J end by 4 bases, with 16 bases between. Germline V gene sequence: CDR1 SEHNR, CDR2 FQNEAQ (reference sequence). The CDR3 coding sequence is TGTGCCAGCAGCTCCCTTACAGGGAGTGGAGAGACCCAGTACTTC. Translated, it gives CASSSLTGSGETQYF.

V usage is TRBV6-5 and J usage is TRBJ1-2; the D gene is possibly TRBD1 (5 bases). CDR1 and CDR2 (germline): MNHEY, SVGAGI. The CDR3 is 15 residues long. Trimming removed 6 bases at V and 3 bases at J, with 17 bases between. For the CDR3, the DNA is TGTGCCAGCAGCCCGGGGGGGTCGCGGTACTATGGCTACACCTTC. As protein: CASSPGGSRYYGYTF.

V is TRBV6-4 and J is TRBJ2-6; a weak D match, TRBD1 (5 bases). CDR1 is MRHNA and CDR2 is SNTAGT in the germline V gene. Trimming stripped 6 bases from V and 9 bases from J, with 9 bases between. The CDR3 is 12 residues long. As DNA, the CDR3 is TGTGCCAGCAGAGGGGCAGGCAACGTCCTGACTTTC. Amino acids: CASRGAGNVLTF.

V is TRBV18 and J is TRBJ2-5; TRBD1 might be the D (6 bases). With 6 bases removed from V and 5 bases from J, the gap between germline ends came to 25 bases. CDR3 length: 17 residues. The germline gives CDR1 KGHSH, CDR2 LQKENI. Here the CDR3 DNA reads TGTGCCAGCTCGACCGATCGAGGACAGTCTGTCAGGGAGACCCAGTACTTC. Its protein is CASSTDRGQSVRETQYF.

On this clone: This could be a read error, since a much larger clone is one nucleotide away. The chain couples TRBV24-1 to TRBJ1-5; D remains ambiguous. Germline CDR1 is KGHDR and CDR2 is SFDVKD. This CDR3 has 12 amino acids. V lost 4 bases and J lost 6, with 6 bases in between. The CDR3 region is CATSEGSQPQHF. The CDR3 nucleotides are TGTGCCACCAGTGAGGGGAGTCAGCCCCAGCATTTT.

The chain combines TRBV5-1 with TRBJ2-1; D not resolved. In germline, CDR1 is SGHRS, CDR2 YFSETQ. Trimming cost V 5 bases and J 0 bases, with 6 bases left between them. CDR3 length equals 13 residues. The CDR3 nucleotides read TGCGCCAGCAGAAGTAGCTCCTACAATGAGCAGTTCTTC. It translates to CASRSSSYNEQFF.

CDR3 region: CASSPPATGGNEQFF. DNA for the CDR3: TGTGCCAGCAGTCCCCCAGCGACAGGGGGTAATGAGCAGTTCTTC. The chain uses TRBV28 and TRBJ2-1, with 9 bases lining up with TRBD1. Germline V lookup: CDR1 MDHEN, CDR2 SYDVKM. The CDR3 length is 15 residues. Trimming cost V 5 bases and J 7 bases; bases outside gene matches: 9. Full variable domain (remainder filled in from reference TRBV28 and TRBJ2-1): DVKVTQSSRYLVKRTGEKVFLECVQDMDHENMFWYRQDPGLGLRLIYFSYDVKMKEKGDIPEGYSVSREKKERFSLILESASTNQTSMYLCASSPPATGGNEQFFGPGTRLTVL.